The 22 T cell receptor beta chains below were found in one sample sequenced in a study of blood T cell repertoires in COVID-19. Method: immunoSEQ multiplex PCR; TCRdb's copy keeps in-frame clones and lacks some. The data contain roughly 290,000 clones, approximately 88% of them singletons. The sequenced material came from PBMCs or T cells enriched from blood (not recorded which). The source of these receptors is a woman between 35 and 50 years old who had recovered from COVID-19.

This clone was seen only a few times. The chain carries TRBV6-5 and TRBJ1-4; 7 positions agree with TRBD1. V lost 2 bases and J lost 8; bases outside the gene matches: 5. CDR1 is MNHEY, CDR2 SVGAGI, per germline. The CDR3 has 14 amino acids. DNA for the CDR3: TGTGCCAGCAGTTACGAGGCAGGGGGAGAAAAACTGTTTTTT. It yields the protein CASSYEAGGEKLFF.

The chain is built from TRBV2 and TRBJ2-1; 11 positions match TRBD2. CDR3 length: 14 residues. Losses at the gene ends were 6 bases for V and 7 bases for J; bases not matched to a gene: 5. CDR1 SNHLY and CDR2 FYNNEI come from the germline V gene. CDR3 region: CASSRLAGGNEQFF. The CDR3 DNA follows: TGTGCCAGCAGCCGATTAGCGGGAGGGAATGAGCAGTTCTTC.

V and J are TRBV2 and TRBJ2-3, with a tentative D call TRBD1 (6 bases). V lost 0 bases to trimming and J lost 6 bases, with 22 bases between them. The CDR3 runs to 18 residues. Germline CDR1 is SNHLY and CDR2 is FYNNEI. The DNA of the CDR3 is TGTGCCAGCAGTGAAGCGGGACCAGGGACACCCCCGTTGGATACGCAGTATTTT. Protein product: CASSEAGPGTPPLDTQYF.

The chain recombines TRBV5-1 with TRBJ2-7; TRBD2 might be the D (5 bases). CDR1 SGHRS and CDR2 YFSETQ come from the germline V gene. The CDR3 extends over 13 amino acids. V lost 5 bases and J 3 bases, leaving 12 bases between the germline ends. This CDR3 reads CASRLEGFYEQYF. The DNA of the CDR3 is TGCGCCAGCAGACTAGAGGGATTCTACGAGCAGTACTTC.

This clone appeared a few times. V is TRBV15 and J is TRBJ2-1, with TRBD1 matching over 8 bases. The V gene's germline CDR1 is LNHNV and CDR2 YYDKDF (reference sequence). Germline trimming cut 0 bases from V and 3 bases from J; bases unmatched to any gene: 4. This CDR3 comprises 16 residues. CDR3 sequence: CATSRETGAGYNEQFF. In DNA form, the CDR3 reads TGTGCCACCAGCAGAGAGACAGGGGCGGGCTACAATGAGCAGTTCTTC.

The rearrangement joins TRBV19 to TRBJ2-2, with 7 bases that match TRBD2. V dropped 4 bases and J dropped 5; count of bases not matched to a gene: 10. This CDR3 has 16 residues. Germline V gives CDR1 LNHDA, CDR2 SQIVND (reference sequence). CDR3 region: CASSKWAGVSTGELFF. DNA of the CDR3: TGTGCCAGTAGTAAGTGGGCGGGAGTGTCAACCGGGGAGCTGTTTTTT.

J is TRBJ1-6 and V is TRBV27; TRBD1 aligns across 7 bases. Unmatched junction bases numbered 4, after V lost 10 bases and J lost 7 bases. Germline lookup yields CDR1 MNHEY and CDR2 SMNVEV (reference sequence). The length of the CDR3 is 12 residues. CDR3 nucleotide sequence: TGTGCCACGAGGGACAGAAATTCACCCCTCCACTTT. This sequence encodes CATRDRNSPLHF.

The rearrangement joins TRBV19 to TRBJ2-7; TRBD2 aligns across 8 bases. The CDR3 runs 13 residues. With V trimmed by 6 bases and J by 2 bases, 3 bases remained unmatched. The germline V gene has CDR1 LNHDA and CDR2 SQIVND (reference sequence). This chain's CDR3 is CASRAGGTYEQYF. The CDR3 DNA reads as TGTGCCAGTAGGGCGGGAGGAACCTACGAGCAGTACTTC.

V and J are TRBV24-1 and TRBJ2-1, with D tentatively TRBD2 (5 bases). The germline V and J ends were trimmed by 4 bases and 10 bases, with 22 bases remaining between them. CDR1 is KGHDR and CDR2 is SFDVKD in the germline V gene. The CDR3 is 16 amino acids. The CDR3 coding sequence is TGTGCCACCAGTGACCCGTCTTCAGCGGATTTAAGGGAGCAGTTCTTC. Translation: CATSDPSSADLREQFF.

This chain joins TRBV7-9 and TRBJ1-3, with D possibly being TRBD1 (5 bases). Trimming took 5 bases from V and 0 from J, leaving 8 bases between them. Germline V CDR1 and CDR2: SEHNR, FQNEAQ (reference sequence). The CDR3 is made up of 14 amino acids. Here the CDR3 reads CASSAQGSGNTIYF. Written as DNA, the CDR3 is TGTGCCAGCAGCGCTCAGGGCTCTGGAAACACCATATATTTT.

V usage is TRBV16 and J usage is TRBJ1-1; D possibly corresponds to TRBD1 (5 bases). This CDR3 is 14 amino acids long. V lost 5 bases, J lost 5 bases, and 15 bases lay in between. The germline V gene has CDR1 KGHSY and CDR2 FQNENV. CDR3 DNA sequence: TGTGCCAGCAGCTTTAGCCGGGAGGGGACTGAAGCTTTCTTT. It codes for CASSFSREGTEAFF. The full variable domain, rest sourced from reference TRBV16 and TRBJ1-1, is GEEVAQTPKHLVRGEGQKAKLYCAPIKGHSYVFWYQQVLKNEFKFLISFQNENVFDETGMPKERFSAKCLPNSPCSLEIQATKLEDSAVYFCASSFSREGTEAFFGQGTRLTVV.

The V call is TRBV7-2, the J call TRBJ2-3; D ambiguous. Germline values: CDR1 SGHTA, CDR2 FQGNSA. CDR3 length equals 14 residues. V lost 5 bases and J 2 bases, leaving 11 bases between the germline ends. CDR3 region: CASSPYPNTDTQYF. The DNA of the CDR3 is TGTGCCAGCAGCCCCTACCCTAACACAGATACGCAGTATTTT. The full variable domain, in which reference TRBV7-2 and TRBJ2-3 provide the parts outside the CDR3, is GAGVSQSPSNKVTEKGKDVELRCDPISGHTALYWYRQSLGQGLEFLIYFQGNSAPDKSGLPSDRFSAERTGGSVSTLTIQRTQQEDSAVYLCASSPYPNTDTQYFGPGTRLTVL.

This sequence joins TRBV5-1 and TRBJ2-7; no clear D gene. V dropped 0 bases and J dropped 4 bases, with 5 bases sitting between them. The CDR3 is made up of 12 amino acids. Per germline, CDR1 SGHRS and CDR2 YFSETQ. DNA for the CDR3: TGCGCCAGCAGCTTGGACAGATACGAGCAGTACTTC. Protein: CASSLDRYEQYF.

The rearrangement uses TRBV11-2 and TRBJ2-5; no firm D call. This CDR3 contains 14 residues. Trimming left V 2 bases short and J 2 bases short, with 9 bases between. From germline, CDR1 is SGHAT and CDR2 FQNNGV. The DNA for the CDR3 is TGTGCCAGCAGCTTAACTGGTCTTCAAGAGACCCAGTACTTC. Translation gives CASSLTGLQETQYF.

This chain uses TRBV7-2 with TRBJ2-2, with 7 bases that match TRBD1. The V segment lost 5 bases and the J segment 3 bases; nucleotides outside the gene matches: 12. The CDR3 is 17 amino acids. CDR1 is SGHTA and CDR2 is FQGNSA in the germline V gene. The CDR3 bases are TGTGCCAGCAGCCCCATCCCGGGACAGTATGACACCGGGGAGCTGTTTTTT. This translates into CASSPIPGQYDTGELFF.

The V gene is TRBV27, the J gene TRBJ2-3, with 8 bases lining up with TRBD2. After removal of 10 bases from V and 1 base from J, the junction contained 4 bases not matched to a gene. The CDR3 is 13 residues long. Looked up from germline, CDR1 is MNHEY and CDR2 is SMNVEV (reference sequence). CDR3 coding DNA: TGTGCCACAGGACTAGCCGGCACAGATACGCAGTATTTT. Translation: CATGLAGTDTQYF.

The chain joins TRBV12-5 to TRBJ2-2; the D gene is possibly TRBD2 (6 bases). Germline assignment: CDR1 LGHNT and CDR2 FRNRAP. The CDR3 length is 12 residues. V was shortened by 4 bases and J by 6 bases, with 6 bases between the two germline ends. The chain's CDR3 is CASGSGAGELFF. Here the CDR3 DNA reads TGTGCTAGTGGTTCGGGGGCCGGGGAGCTGTTTTTT.

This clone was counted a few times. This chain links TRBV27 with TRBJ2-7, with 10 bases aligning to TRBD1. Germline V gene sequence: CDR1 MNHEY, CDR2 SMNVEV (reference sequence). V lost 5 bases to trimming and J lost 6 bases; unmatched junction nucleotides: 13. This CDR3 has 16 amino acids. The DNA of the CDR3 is TGTGCCAGCAGTAGGGACAGGGGCGGACTAGCCAGCGAGCAGTACTTC. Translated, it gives CASSRDRGGLASEQYF.

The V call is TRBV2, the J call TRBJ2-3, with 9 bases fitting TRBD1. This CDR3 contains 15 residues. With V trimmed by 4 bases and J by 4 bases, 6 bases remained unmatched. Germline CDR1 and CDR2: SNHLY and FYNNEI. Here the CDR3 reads CASSGGQGRADTQYF. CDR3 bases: TGTGCCAGCAGTGGGGGACAGGGACGGGCAGATACGCAGTATTTT.

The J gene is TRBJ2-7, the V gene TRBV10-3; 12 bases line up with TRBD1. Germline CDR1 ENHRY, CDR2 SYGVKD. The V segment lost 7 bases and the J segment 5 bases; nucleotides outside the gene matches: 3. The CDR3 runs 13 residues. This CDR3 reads CAIKGTGGNEQYF. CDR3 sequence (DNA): TGTGCCATCAAGGGGACAGGGGGCAACGAGCAGTACTTC.

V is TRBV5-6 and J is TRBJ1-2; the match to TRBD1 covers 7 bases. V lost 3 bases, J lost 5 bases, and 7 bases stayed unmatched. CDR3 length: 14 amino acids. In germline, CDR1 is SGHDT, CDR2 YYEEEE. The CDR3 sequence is CASSSKGAQYGYTF. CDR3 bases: TGTGCCAGCAGCTCTAAGGGGGCGCAATATGGCTACACCTTC.

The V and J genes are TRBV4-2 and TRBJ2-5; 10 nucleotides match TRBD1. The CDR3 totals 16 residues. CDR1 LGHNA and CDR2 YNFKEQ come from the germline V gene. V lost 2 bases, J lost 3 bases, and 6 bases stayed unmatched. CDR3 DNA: TGTGCCAGCAGCCAACAGACAGGGGGCTTCGAAGAGACCCAGTACTTC. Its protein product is CASSQQTGGFEETQYF.